This T cell receptor beta chain was sequenced for a study of shared clonotypes between healthy human individuals (dated by TCRdb to the early 2020s). In the study overall: The cohort comprised a couple of women and a few men aged 18 to 49 years. For each donor, CD4 naive and CD4 memory were each given three plates, CD8 naive was given two plates, and CD8 memory was given one plate. Blood TCR repertoires of about 5 healthy adults were deeply sequenced to estimate repertoire size and the extent of clonotype sharing between individuals. Libraries were prepared and TCR repertoires were sequenced by different laboratories using diverse techniques, in order to increase sequencing depth and limit assay-specific biases. Each donor's leukapheresis produced roughly between roughly 0.9 and 9 billion PBMCs. The paper as a whole reports these results and caveats: Naive subsets generally had larger estimated clonotype richness than memory subsets. Sampling was restricted to blood, and TCR repertoires in tissues likely differ from the TCR repertoires found in blood. Compared with non-shared clonotypes, clonotypes shared by all four sorted-subset donors had higher generation probabilities. Incomplete sequencing was indicated by rarefaction of sorted-subset datasets, despite the large sequencing depth. Based on pairwise subsampling, the degree of clonotype sharing among donors was expected to be affected by sequencing depth. The small number of donors limited the genetic and exposure-history diversity represented. Approximately 5% of naive CD4, 3.5% of naive CD8, roughly 2.4% of memory CD4, and 0.4% of memory CD8 clonotypes were shared across several donors.

V loses 5 bases at its end and J loses 5 bases; junction bases beyond the gene matches: 12. Reading the germline V gene (reference sequence) gives CDR1 LNHDA and CDR2 SQIVND. The CDR3 runs 17 residues from the cysteine to the phenylalanine. Only CDR3 DNA remains: 51 bases, in frame from the first base. TCR CDR3 regions were amplified from genomic DNA by multiplex PCR using the deep immunoSEQ assay. Extracted genomic DNA from each cell subset was spread evenly across all wells of several immunoSEQ 96-well plates, with each plate serving as a replicate. For sorted subsets, each replicate PCR was loaded with 200 ng genomic DNA, equivalent to some 27,000 T cell genomes. Purified libraries were quantified with a Qubit 3.0 fluorometer, sized on a Bioanalyzer 2100, and re-quantified with the KAPA Library Quantification kit. Every immunoSEQ 96-well plate was sequenced on a dedicated single-read 150-cycle Illumina NextSeq 550 flow cell. From the authors' description of their analysis: The immunoSEQ output contained only junctional sequences without quality scores, so filtering could not match that applied to full-length reads. Sequences were annotated with PyIR, a Python wrapper for IgBLAST v1.9, using IMGT germline references to assign V/J genes and CDR3. Reads with weak V/J assignments (E-value above 1e-6), missing CDR3, stop codons, out-of-frame junctions, or ambiguous translated residues were removed. V3J clonotypes were defined by identical inferred V gene, J gene, and CDR3 amino acid sequence. Percentage overlap between repertoires was calculated by dividing the number of shared unique clonotypes by the size of the smaller repertoire. Three approaches were used to assess repertoire richness: RTK rarefaction, the Chao1 estimator, and Recon v2.1 estimates of unobserved clonotypes. Generation probabilities for all TCRbeta clonotypes obtained by the gDNA method from a handful of donors were computed using OLGA. In its TCRdb copy, this immuneACCESS table keeps in-frame sequences only and misses some clones. Where compared with another copy, unresolved V genes explain less than half of these, and the others have no known cause. V and J calls and clone size are given by that table; D and trimming were obtained from the DNA. For this sample the table gives around 2.1 million clones, of which more than 85% were detected only once. Of the sample, over 1.5% is held by the ten largest clones.

With regard to this clone: No antigen is known for it. There are no base qualities to consult, and no much larger clone falls within one base.

CD8 naive samples were obtained by positive selection for CCR7 among CD45RO-negative cells, yielding a CD45RA+CCR7+ population from which TemRA cells were excluded. Healthy HIV-negative adults with no recently reported acute infections or vaccinations were included as donors. Every donor was a Caucasian adult living in Nashville, Tennessee, USA. Blood was collected by leukapheresis, and PBMCs were isolated by Ficoll-Histopaque density gradient centrifugation and then cryopreserved in liquid nitrogen vapor phase. Analytical flow cytometry was used to check the purity and quantity of every magnetically sorted T cell population. Genomic DNA was isolated from each sorted fraction and quantified by UV absorbance on a Nanodrop 2000c.

The sequence joins TRBV19 to TRBJ2-3; 11 central nucleotides agree with TRBD2. The sequence derives from a man aged 18 to 30 in good health. Some clones in this sample may be carry-over from other donors' samples. Sequencing input: naive CD8+ T cells from PBMCs. The cell subset or site label for this specimen denotes: CD45RA+CCR7+. Read as DNA, the sequence is TGTGCCAGTAGTGAGGAAATAGCGGGAGGGCCGGGAGATACGCAGTATTTT. It specifies CASSEEIAGGPGDTQYF.